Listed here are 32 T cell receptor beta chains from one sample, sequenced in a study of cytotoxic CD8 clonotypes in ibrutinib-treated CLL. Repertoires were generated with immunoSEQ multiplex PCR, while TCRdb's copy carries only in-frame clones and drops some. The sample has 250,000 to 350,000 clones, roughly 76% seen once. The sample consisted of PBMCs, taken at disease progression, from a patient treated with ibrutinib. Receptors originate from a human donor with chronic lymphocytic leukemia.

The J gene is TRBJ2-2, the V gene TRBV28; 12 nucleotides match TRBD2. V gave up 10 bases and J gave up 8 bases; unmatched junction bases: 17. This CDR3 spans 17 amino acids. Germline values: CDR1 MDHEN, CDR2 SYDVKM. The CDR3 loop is CATKGSRTSGVWGELFF. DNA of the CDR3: TGTGCCACCAAAGGGAGCCGGACTAGCGGGGTTTGGGGGGAGCTGTTTTTT.

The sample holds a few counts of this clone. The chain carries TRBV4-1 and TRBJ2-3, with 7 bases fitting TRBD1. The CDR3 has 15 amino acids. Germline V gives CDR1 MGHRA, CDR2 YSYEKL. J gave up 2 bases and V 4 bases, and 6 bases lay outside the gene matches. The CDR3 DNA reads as TGCGCCAGCAGCCCACAGGGGTTATTCACAGATACGCAGTATTTT. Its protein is CASSPQGLFTDTQYF.

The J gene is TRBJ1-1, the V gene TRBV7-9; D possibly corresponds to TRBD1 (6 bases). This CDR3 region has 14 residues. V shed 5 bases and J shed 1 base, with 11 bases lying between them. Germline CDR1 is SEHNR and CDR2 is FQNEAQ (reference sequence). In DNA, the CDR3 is TGTGCCAGCAGCCCGTCGGACAGGAACACTGAAGCTTTCTTT. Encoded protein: CASSPSDRNTEAFF.

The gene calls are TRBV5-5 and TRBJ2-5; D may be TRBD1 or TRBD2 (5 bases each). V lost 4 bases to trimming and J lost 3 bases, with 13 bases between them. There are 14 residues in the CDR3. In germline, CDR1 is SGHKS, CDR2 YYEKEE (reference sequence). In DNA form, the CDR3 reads TGTGCCAGCAGCGAAGGGACCGTAAAAGAGACCCAGTACTTC. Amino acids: CASSEGTVKETQYF.

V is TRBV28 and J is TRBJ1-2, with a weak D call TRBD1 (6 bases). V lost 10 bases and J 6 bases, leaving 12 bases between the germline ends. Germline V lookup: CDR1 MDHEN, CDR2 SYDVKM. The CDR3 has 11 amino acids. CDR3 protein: CAIGGRDGYTF. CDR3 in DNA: TGTGCCATCGGGGGGCGCGATGGCTACACCTTC.

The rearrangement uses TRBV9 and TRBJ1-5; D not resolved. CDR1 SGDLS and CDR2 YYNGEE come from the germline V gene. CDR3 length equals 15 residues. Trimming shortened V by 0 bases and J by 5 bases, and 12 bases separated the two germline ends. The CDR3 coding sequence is TGTGCCAGCAGCGTAGGTGGAGGAGTTCATCAGCCCCAGCATTTT. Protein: CASSVGGGVHQPQHF.

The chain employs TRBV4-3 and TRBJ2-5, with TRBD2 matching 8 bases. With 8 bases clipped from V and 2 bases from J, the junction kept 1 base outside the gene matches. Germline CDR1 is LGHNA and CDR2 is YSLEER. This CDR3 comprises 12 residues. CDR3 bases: TGCGCCAGCGCGGGGGGACAAGAGACCCAGTACTTC. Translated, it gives CASAGGQETQYF.

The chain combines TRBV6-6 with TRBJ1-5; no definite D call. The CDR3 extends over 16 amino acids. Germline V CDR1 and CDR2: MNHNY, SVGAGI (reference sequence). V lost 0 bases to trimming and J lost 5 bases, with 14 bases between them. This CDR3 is CASSYSIRSGDQPQHF. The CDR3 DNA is TGTGCCAGCAGTTACTCGATTAGGAGTGGGGATCAGCCCCAGCATTTT.

The chain's CDR3 is CASSLAGYVLEQYF. CDR3 nucleotide sequence: TGCGCCAGCAGCTTGGCGGGGTATGTCCTCGAGCAGTACTTC. The chain is built from TRBV5-1 and TRBJ2-7, with a tentative D call TRBD2 (5 bases). The CDR3 totals 14 residues. Germline CDR1 SGHRS, CDR2 YFSETQ. Trimming cost V 0 bases and J 6 bases, with 13 bases left between them.

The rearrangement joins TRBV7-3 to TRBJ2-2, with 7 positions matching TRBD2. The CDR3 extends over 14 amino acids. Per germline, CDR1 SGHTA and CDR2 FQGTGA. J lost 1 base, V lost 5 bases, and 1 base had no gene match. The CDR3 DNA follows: TGTGCCAGCAGCACTAGCGTGAACACCGGGGAGCTGTTTTTT. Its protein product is CASSTSVNTGELFF.

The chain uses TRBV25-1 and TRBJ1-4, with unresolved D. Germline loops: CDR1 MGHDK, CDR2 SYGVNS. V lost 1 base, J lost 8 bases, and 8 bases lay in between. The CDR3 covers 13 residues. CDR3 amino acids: CASSEWVGEKLFF. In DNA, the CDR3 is TGTGCCAGCAGTGAATGGGTTGGGGAAAAACTGTTTTTT. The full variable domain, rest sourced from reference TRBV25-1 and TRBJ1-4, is EADIYQTPRYLVIGTGKKITLECSQTMGHDKMYWYQQDPGMELHLIHYSYGVNSTEKGDLSSESTVSRIRTEHFPLTLESARPSHTSQYLCASSEWVGEKLFFGSGTQLSVL.

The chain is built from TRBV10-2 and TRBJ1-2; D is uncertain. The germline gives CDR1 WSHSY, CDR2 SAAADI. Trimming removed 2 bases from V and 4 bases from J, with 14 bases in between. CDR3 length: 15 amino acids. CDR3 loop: CASSEVDGIIYGYTF. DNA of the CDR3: TGCGCCAGCAGTGAGGTCGACGGAATTATCTATGGCTACACCTTC.

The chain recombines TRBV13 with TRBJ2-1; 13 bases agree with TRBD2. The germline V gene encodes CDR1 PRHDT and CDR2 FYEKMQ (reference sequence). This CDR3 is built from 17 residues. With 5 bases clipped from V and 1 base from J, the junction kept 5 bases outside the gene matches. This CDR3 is CASSPRTSGGSYNEQFF. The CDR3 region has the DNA TGTGCCAGCAGCCCTAGGACTAGCGGGGGATCCTACAATGAGCAGTTCTTC. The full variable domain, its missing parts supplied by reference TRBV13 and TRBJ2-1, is AAGVIQSPRHLIKEKRETATLKCYPIPRHDTVYWYQQGPGQDPQFLISFYEKMQSDKGSIPDRFSAQQFSDYHSELNMSSLELGDSALYFCASSPRTSGGSYNEQFFGPGTRLTVL.

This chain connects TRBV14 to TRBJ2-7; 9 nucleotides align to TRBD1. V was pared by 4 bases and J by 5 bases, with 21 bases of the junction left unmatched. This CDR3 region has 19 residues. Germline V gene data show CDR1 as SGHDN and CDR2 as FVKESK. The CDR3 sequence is CASSRRSKLSTGGEDEQYF. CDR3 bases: TGTGCCAGCAGCCGTCGAAGCAAACTCTCAACAGGGGGCGAGGACGAGCAGTACTTC.

CDR3 nucleotides: TGTGCCAGCAGGACAGAATACAATGAGCAGTTCTTC. It translates to CASRTEYNEQFF. The chain has TRBV28 and TRBJ2-1, with D perhaps matching TRBD1 (5 bases). Looked up from germline, CDR1 is MDHEN and CDR2 is SYDVKM. The CDR3 has 12 residues. V lost 6 bases and J lost 4, with 7 bases in between.

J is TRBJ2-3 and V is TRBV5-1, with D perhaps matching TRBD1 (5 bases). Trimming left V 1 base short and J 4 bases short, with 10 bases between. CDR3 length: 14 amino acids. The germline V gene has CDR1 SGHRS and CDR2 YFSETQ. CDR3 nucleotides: TGCGCCAGCAGCTTGTTCAGGGCGGCAGATACGCAGTATTTT. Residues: CASSLFRAADTQYF.

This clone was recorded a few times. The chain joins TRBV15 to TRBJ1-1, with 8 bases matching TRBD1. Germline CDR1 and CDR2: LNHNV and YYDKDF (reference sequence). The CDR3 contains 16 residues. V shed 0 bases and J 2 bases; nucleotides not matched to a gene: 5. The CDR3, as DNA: TGTGCCACCAGCAGAGAACTCAGGGGGCTTAACACTGAAGCTTTCTTT. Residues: CATSRELRGLNTEAFF.

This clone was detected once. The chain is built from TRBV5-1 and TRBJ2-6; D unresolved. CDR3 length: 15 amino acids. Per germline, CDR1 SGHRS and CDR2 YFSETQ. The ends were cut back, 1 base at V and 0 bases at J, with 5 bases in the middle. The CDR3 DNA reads TGCGCCAGCAGCTTGTATCCCTCTGGGGCCAACGTCCTGACTTTC. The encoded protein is CASSLYPSGANVLTF.

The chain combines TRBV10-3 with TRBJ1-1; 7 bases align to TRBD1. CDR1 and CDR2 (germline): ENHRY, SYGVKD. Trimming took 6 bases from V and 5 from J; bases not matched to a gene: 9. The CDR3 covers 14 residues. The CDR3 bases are TGTGCCATCAGCGCTTCGCAGGGGGGAACTGAAGCTTTCTTT. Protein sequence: CAISASQGGTEAFF.

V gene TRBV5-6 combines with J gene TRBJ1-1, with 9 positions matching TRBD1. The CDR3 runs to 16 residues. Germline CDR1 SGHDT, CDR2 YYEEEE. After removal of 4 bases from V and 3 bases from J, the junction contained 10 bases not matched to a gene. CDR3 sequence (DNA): TGTGCCAGCAGCCGTCCCGGGACAGGGTACGACACTGAAGCTTTCTTT. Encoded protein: CASSRPGTGYDTEAFF.

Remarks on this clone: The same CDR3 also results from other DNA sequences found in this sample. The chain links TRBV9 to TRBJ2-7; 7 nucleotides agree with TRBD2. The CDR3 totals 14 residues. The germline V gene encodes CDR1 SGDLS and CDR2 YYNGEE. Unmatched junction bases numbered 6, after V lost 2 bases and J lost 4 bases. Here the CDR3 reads CASSVSSGSYEQYF. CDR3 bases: TGTGCCAGCAGCGTTTCTAGCGGAAGTTACGAGCAGTACTTC.

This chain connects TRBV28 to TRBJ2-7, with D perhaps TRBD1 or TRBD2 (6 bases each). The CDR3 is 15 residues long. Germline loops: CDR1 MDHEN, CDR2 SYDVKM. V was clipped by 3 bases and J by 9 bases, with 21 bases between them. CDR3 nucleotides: TGTGCCAGCAGTTTCCCCACTAGGATGGGGGGCGGGCAGTACTTC. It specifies CASSFPTRMGGGQYF.

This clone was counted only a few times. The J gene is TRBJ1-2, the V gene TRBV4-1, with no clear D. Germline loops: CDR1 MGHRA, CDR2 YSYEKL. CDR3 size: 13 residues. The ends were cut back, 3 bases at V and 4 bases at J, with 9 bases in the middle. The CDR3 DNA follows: TGCGCCAGCAGCCAGAACCTGTTCTATGGCTACACCTTC. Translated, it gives CASSQNLFYGYTF.

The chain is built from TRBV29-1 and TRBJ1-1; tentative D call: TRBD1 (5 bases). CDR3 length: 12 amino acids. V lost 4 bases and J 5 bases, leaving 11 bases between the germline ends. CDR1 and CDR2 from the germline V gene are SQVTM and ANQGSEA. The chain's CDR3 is CSVAGGKTEAFF. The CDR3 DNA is TGCAGCGTTGCTGGGGGAAAAACTGAAGCTTTCTTT. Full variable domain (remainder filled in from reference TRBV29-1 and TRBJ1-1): SAVISQKPSRDICQRGTSLTIQCQVDSQVTMMFWYRQQPGQSLTLIATANQGSEATYESGFVIDKFPISRPNLTFSTLTVSNMSPEDSSIYLCSVAGGKTEAFFGQGTRLTVV.

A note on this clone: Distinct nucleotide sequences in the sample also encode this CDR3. The CDR3 sequence: CAISEGRATYEQYF. The CDR3 DNA reads as TGTGCCATCAGTGAGGGAAGGGCGACCTACGAGCAGTACTTC. The chain employs TRBV10-3 and TRBJ2-7, with D unclear. The CDR3 loop spans 14 amino acids. V was shortened by 2 bases and J by 2 bases, with 10 bases between the two germline ends. In germline, CDR1 is ENHRY, CDR2 SYGVKD.

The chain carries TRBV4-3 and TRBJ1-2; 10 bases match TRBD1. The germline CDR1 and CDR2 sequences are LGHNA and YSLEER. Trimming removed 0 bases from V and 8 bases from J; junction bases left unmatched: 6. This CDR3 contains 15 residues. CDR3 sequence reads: CASSQDTGQGRGYTF. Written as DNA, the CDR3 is TGCGCCAGCAGCCAAGATACGGGACAGGGGCGAGGCTACACCTTC.

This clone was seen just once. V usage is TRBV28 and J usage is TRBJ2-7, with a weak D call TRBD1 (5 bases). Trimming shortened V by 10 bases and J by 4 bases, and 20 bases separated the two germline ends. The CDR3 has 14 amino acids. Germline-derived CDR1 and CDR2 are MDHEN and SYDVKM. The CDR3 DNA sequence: TGTGCCACCTACACAGGCGGTCTTCCTTACGAGCAGTACTTC. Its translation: CATYTGGLPYEQYF.

CDR3 bases: TGTGCCATCAGGGACAGGGTAGCCACCTACGAGCAGTACTTC. Protein sequence: CAIRDRVATYEQYF. The chain joins TRBV10-3 to TRBJ2-7; 8 nucleotides match TRBD1. Germline-derived CDR1 and CDR2 are ENHRY and SYGVKD. CDR3 length equals 14 residues. After removal of 6 bases from V and 2 bases from J, the junction contained 6 bases not matched to a gene.

Written as DNA, the CDR3 is TGCAGTGCTAGGCGGTTGGAGACCCAGTACTTC. This codes for CSARRLETQYF. The chain uses TRBV20-1 and TRBJ2-5; D not resolved. The CDR3 contains 11 residues. Trimming pared 3 bases from V and 5 bases from J, leaving 7 bases between. CDR1 and CDR2 (germline): DFQATT, SNEGSKA (reference sequence).

DNA of the CDR3: TGTGCCAGCAGCCTCACCTTTAGCGGGGGAGACTACAATGAGCAGTTCTTC. Its translation: CASSLTFSGGDYNEQFF. The chain recombines TRBV11-3 with TRBJ2-1; the match to TRBD2 covers 9 bases. Germline V CDR1 and CDR2: SGHNT, YENEEA. The CDR3 sequence is 17 residues long. V was pared by 5 bases and J by 3 bases, with 11 bases of the junction left unmatched.

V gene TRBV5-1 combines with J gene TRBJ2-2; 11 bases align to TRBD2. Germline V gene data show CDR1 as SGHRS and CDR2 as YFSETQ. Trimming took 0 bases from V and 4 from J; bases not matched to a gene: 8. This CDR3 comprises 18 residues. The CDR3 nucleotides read TGCGCCAGCAGCTTGGAACTAGCGGGAGATCCTGGCACCGGGGAGCTGTTTTTT. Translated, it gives CASSLELAGDPGTGELFF.

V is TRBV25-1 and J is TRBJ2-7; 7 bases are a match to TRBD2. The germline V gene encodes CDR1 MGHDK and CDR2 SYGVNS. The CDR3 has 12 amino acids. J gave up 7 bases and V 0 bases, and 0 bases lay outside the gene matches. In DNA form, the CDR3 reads TGTGCCAGCAGTGAATACGGGAGGGAGCAGTACTTC. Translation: CASSEYGREQYF.